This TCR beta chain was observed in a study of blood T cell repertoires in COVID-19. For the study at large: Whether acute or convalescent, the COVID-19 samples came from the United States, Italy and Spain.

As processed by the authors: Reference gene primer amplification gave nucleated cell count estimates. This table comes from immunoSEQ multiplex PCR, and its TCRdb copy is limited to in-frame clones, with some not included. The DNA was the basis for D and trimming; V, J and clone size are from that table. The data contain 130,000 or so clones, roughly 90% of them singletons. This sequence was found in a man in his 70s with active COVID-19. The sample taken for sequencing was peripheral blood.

The CDR3 DNA reads TGTGCCAGCAGTTACCGGACAGGCTGGAACACTGAAGCTTTCTTT. It yields the protein CASSYRTGWNTEAFF. The V and J genes are TRBV6-5 and TRBJ1-1; 7 nucleotides align to TRBD1. Germline V CDR1 and CDR2: MNHEY, SVGAGI. V lost 2 bases to trimming and J lost 1 base; unmatched junction nucleotides: 4. This CDR3 region has 15 residues.